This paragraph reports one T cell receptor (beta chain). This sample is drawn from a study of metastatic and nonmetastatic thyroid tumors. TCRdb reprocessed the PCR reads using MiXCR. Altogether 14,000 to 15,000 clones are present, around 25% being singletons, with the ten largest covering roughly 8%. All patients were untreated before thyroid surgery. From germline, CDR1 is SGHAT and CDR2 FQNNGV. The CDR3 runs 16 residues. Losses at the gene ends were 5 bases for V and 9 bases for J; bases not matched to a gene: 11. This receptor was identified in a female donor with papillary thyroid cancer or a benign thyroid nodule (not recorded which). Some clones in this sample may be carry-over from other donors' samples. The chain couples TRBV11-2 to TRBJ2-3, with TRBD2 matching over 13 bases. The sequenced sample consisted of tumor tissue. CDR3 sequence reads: CASSPLTSGGQGTQYF. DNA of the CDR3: TGTGCCAGCAGCCCATTGACTAGCGGGGGGCAGGGGACGCAGTATTTT.